The next 28 T cell receptor beta chains were all read from a single sample in a study of identical twins. Each CDR3 protein is one row after TCRdb ran MiXCR on the 5' RACE reads. Counted here are about 900,000 distinct CDR3 sequences, over 9% occurring once; the ten biggest clones make up around 1.6%. The data also belong to a second study, concerning yellow fever vaccine responses in identical twins.

The specimen sequenced was PBMCs. The receptors here all came from a woman between 18 and 29 years old in good health.

The chain employs TRBV27 and TRBJ2-3; possible D gene TRBD2, 5 bases. V lost 3 bases to trimming and J lost 3 bases, with 19 bases between them. The CDR3 contains 17 residues. Germline CDR1 is MNHEY and CDR2 is SMNVEV (reference sequence). CDR3 nucleotides: TGTGCCAGCAGTTTTATGCGGGCAAGGGTGTCAACAGATACGCAGTATTTT. It codes for CASSFMRARVSTDTQYF.

The table lists this clonotype with a few counts. The CDR3 bases are TGTGCCAGCAGCACCGGGACAGGGGGATCCGGCAACACCATATATTTT. Translated, it gives CASSTGTGGSGNTIYF. The gene calls are TRBV28 and TRBJ1-3; 11 positions agree with TRBD1. The V and J ends lost 6 bases and 7 bases, in that order; junction bases with no gene match: 11. Germline values: CDR1 MDHEN, CDR2 SYDVKM. The CDR3 is 16 amino acids.

There are many counts of this clonotype. The chain employs TRBV11-2 and TRBJ2-3, with D perhaps matching TRBD2 (7 bases). CDR1 is SGHAT and CDR2 is FQNNGV in the germline V gene. The CDR3 extends over 16 amino acids. The germline V and J ends were trimmed by 3 bases and 4 bases, with 17 bases remaining between them. The CDR3 sequence is CASSFTSGGQADTQYF. The DNA for the CDR3 is TGTGCCAGCAGCTTTACCTCGGGGGGCCAGGCAGATACGCAGTATTTT.

This clonotype occurred many times. The rearrangement joins TRBV20-1 to TRBJ2-1, with D possibly being TRBD1 or TRBD2 (5 bases each). CDR1 and CDR2 from the germline V gene are DFQATT and SNEGSKA (reference sequence). The CDR3 length is 13 residues. V was cut by 3 bases and J by 6 bases, with 12 bases left in between. CDR3 sequence (DNA): TGCAGTGCTAGCGGGACCGGATCCAATGAGCAGTTCTTC. It specifies CSASGTGSNEQFF.

The J gene is TRBJ2-5, the V gene TRBV20-1; 7 bases agree with TRBD2. Germline V gives CDR1 DFQATT, CDR2 SNEGSKA (reference sequence). There are 14 residues in the CDR3. After removal of 4 bases from V and 4 bases from J, the junction contained 9 bases not matched to a gene. CDR3 sequence: CSATGGGPGETQYF. Here the CDR3 DNA reads TGCAGTGCTACTGGGGGGGGTCCGGGAGAGACCCAGTACTTC.

A few counts support this clonotype. The V gene is TRBV15, the J gene TRBJ1-2; weak D call: TRBD1 (6 bases). The CDR3 spans 16 residues. From germline, CDR1 is LNHNV and CDR2 YYDKDF (reference sequence). Trimming shortened V by 0 bases and J by 0 bases, and 11 bases separated the two germline ends. The CDR3 nucleotides read TGTGCCACCAGCAGAGATGTTCGGGACACTAACTATGGCTACACCTTC. Translation gives CATSRDVRDTNYGYTF.

The chain employs TRBV7-3 and TRBJ2-1; TRBD1 agrees at 7 bases. The V segment lost 4 bases and the J segment 4 bases; nucleotides outside the gene matches: 7. This CDR3 has 15 residues. Germline lookup yields CDR1 SGHTA and CDR2 FQGTGA. This CDR3 is CASSSQGDGYNEQFF. Here the CDR3 DNA reads TGTGCCAGCAGCTCCCAGGGGGATGGATACAATGAGCAGTTCTTC.

The chain employs TRBV6-1 and TRBJ2-7, with D perhaps matching TRBD1 (6 bases). The V gene's germline CDR1 is MNHNS and CDR2 SASEGT. This CDR3 is 13 amino acids long. V lost 6 bases and J lost 7, with 16 bases in between. The CDR3 DNA reads as TGTGCCAGCAGCGACCCCAGGGGTGGGGAGCAGTACGTC. Translating gives CASSDPRGGEQYV.

This clonotype was found a few times. The rearrangement uses TRBV7-3 and TRBJ2-1; the match to TRBD2 covers 12 bases. Germline V lookup: CDR1 SGHTA, CDR2 FQGTGA. The ends lost 0 bases at V and 2 bases at J; junction bases unmatched: 8. The CDR3 sequence is 19 residues long. CDR3 in amino acids: CASSLTRLAGEATYNEQFF. The CDR3 coding sequence is TGTGCCAGCAGCTTAACGAGACTAGCGGGAGAAGCCACCTACAATGAGCAGTTCTTC.

The table lists this clonotype with many counts. The V gene is TRBV4-1, the J gene TRBJ2-1, with D perhaps given as TRBD1 or TRBD2 (6 bases each). This CDR3 is 17 amino acids long. Trimming shortened V by 0 bases and J by 7 bases, and 19 bases separated the two germline ends. Germline V gene lookup returns CDR1 MGHRA and CDR2 YSYEKL. The CDR3, as DNA: TGCGCCAGCAGCCAAGATCCTAACGGGGGCCCGGTTAATGAGCAGTTCTTC. It specifies CASSQDPNGGPVNEQFF.

V and J are TRBV3-1 and TRBJ1-6; TRBD1 might be the D (5 bases). V lost 1 base to trimming and J lost 10 bases, with 14 bases between them. Germline CDR1 LGHDT, CDR2 YNNKEL (reference sequence). The CDR3 extends over 15 amino acids. The chain's CDR3 is CASSQVGTLGSPLHF. For the CDR3, the DNA is TGTGCCAGCAGCCAAGTTGGGACGTTGGGGTCACCCCTCCACTTT.

Ten or more counts support this clonotype. The chain has TRBV12-3 or TRBV12-4 and TRBJ1-1; a weak D match, TRBD1 (5 bases). This CDR3 is built from 14 residues. V was clipped by 6 bases and J by 2 bases, with 13 bases between them. CDR3 DNA sequence: TGTGCCAGCAGCGGGACTTGGGGAAACACTGAAGCTTTCTTT. Encoded protein: CASSGTWGNTEAFF.

The chain links TRBV28 to TRBJ2-3, with TRBD2 matching over 9 bases. V shed 3 bases and J 4 bases; nucleotides not matched to a gene: 8. The germline gives CDR1 MDHEN, CDR2 SYDVKM. This CDR3 region has 16 residues. The CDR3 region has the DNA TGTGCCAGCAGTTTCCTGGCTAGCGGGGTGGCAGATACGCAGTATTTT. Protein product: CASSFLASGVADTQYF.

There are a few counts of this clonotype. The chain uses TRBV3-1 and TRBJ2-7; 10 bases align to TRBD2. In germline, CDR1 is LGHDT, CDR2 YNNKEL (reference sequence). V lost 3 bases and J lost 3; bases outside the gene matches: 17. The CDR3 covers 19 residues. This CDR3 reads CASSHSGPSGRVRSYEQYF. The CDR3 nucleotides are TGTGCCAGCAGCCATAGCGGTCCTAGCGGGAGAGTCAGGAGCTACGAGCAGTACTTC.

This clonotype came up a few times. This chain uses TRBV15 with TRBJ1-1; 7 nucleotides line up with TRBD1. Germline V gives CDR1 LNHNV, CDR2 YYDKDF (reference sequence). CDR3 size: 15 residues. The V segment lost 3 bases and the J segment 4 bases; nucleotides outside the gene matches: 8. DNA of the CDR3: TGTGCCACCAGCAGGGAAGGGGGCTTTGGCACTGAAGCTTTCTTT. Its translation: CATSREGGFGTEAFF.

The chain has TRBV12-3 or TRBV12-4 and TRBJ2-1; D is possibly TRBD1 (5 bases). V lost 3 bases and J lost 0, with 15 bases in between. This CDR3 region has 17 residues. The CDR3, as DNA: TGTGCCAGCAGTTTGCTGGGGCTGGATAGCTCCTACAATGAGCAGTTCTTC. Translation: CASSLLGLDSSYNEQFF.

A few counts support this clonotype. The chain uses TRBV2 and TRBJ1-2; possibly TRBD1 for D (5 bases). The CDR3 covers 14 residues. CDR1 is SNHLY, CDR2 FYNNEI, per germline. The V gene lost 4 bases and the J gene lost 2 bases, with 11 bases spanning the gap. The CDR3 bases are TGTGCCAGCAGTGCTGGGACCCTCAACTATGGCTACACCTTC. It encodes CASSAGTLNYGYTF. The whole variable domain, remainder taken from reference TRBV2 and TRBJ1-2, is EPEVTQTPSHQVTQMGQEVILRCVPISNHLYFYWYRQILGQKVEFLVSFYNNEISEKSEIFDDQFSVERPDGSNFTLKIRSTKLEDSAMYFCASSAGTLNYGYTFGSGTRLTVV.

This clonotype was found a few times. This sequence joins TRBV6-5 and TRBJ2-3; 10 nucleotides align to TRBD2. The CDR3 spans 17 residues. Germline values: CDR1 MNHEY, CDR2 SVGAGI. V lost 0 bases and J lost 3; bases outside the gene matches: 6. The CDR3 sequence is CASSYSGASGSTDTQYF. The CDR3 DNA sequence: TGTGCCAGCAGTTACTCGGGGGCTAGCGGGAGTACAGATACGCAGTATTTT.

In its sample, this clonotype was seen many times. This chain uses TRBV5-1 with TRBJ2-1, with TRBD2 matching 7 bases. The germline gives CDR1 SGHRS, CDR2 YFSETQ. J lost 4 bases, V lost 4 bases, and 5 bases had no gene match. CDR3 length: 14 amino acids. The CDR3 is CASSPPSGYNEQFF. CDR3 nucleotides: TGCGCCAGCAGCCCCCCTAGCGGATACAATGAGCAGTTCTTC.

The V call is TRBV28, the J call TRBJ2-3; 11 bases map to TRBD2. The CDR3 runs to 13 residues. CDR1 MDHEN and CDR2 SYDVKM come from the germline V gene. V was pared by 10 bases and J by 4 bases, with 4 bases of the junction left unmatched. The CDR3 protein is CANQLAGADTQYF. The CDR3 coding sequence is TGTGCCAACCAACTAGCGGGAGCAGATACGCAGTATTTT.

This clonotype was picked up a small number of times. CDR3 coding DNA: TGCGCCAGCAGCTTTGGGGGGGGGGAAAAGTTCGATGAGCAGTTCTTC. Its protein product is CASSFGGGEKFDEQFF. The J gene is TRBJ2-1, the V gene TRBV5-1, with 7 nucleotides matching TRBD2. Unmatched junction bases numbered 13, after V lost 2 bases and J lost 8 bases. The length of the CDR3 is 16 residues. The germline V gene encodes CDR1 SGHRS and CDR2 YFSETQ.

This clonotype was observed a few times. The chain uses TRBV11-2 and TRBJ2-3, with D unresolved. CDR1 and CDR2 from the germline V gene are SGHAT and FQNNGV. The CDR3 length is 17 residues. The V and J ends lost 5 bases and 0 bases respectively, with 18 bases between them. CDR3 in DNA: TGTGCCAGCAGCCAACCCTTGCTCGAGCCTAGCACAGATACGCAGTATTTT. This translates into CASSQPLLEPSTDTQYF.

In its sample, this clonotype was seen many times. The V gene is TRBV10-3, the J gene TRBJ2-2; D not certain. Germline CDR1 ENHRY, CDR2 SYGVKD. The CDR3 sequence is 13 residues long. V shed 8 bases and J shed 2 bases, with 9 bases lying between them. CDR3 residues: CAIQRSNTGELFF. In DNA, the CDR3 is TGTGCCATCCAGAGAAGCAACACCGGGGAGCTGTTTTTT.

This clonotype was counted a few times. J is TRBJ1-2 and V is TRBV6-5; D call uncertain. CDR3 length: 11 amino acids. Germline values: CDR1 MNHEY, CDR2 SVGAGI. Written as DNA, the CDR3 is TGTGGTGCCGGGCCTAACTATGGCTACACCTTC. Residues: CGAGPNYGYTF.

This clonotype was seen more than once but under ten times. The genes are TRBV7-9 and TRBJ2-1; 12 bases map to TRBD2. Germline V lookup: CDR1 SEHNR, CDR2 FQNEAQ (reference sequence). The CDR3 is 16 amino acids. V shed 5 bases, J shed 7 bases, and the junction held 9 bases outside the gene matches. The CDR3 region has the DNA TGTGCCAGCAGCCCTATCGGACTAGCGGGGTTGAATGAGCAGTTCTTC. Protein product: CASSPIGLAGLNEQFF.

The sample holds many counts of this clonotype. The rearrangement uses TRBV5-1 and TRBJ2-1; D perhaps matches TRBD1 (6 bases). Trimming removed 2 bases at V and 9 bases at J, with 15 bases between. The germline gives CDR1 SGHRS, CDR2 YFSETQ. CDR3 length equals 14 residues. CDR3 nucleotide sequence: TGCGCCAGCAGCTTCGGCGGCACAGGGCGTGAGCAGTTCTTC. It translates to CASSFGGTGREQFF.

This clonotype was counted between two and nine times. The chain joins TRBV11-3 to TRBJ2-3; D gene ambiguous. This CDR3 comprises 12 residues. The germline CDR1 and CDR2 sequences are SGHNT and YENEEA. V was clipped by 5 bases and J by 9 bases, with 12 bases between them. The CDR3 DNA follows: TGTGCCAGCAGCCCCGCCGCCCAAACGCAGTATTTT. Amino acids: CASSPAAQTQYF. Together with reference TRBV11-3 and TRBJ2-3, the CDR3 gives the full variable domain: EAGVVQSPRYKIIEKKQPVAFWCNPISGHNTLYWYLQNLGQGPELLIRYENEEAVDDSQLPKDRFSAERLKGVDSTLKIQPAELGDSAVYLCASSPAAQTQYFGPGTRLTVL.

This clonotype was counted only a few times. The chain recombines TRBV5-1 with TRBJ2-1; unclear D gene. Germline CDR1 reads SGHRS; CDR2 reads YFSETQ. Trimming removed 5 bases from V and 3 bases from J, with 12 bases in between. The CDR3 consists of 14 residues. CDR3 in DNA: TGCGCCAGCAGACCCAGATCGGGCTACAATGAGCAGTTCTTC. Translation: CASRPRSGYNEQFF. Drawing the rest from reference TRBV5-1 and TRBJ2-1, the complete variable domain is KAGVTQTPRYLIKTRGQQVTLSCSPISGHRSVSWYQQTPGQGLQFLFEYFSETQRNKGNFPGRFSGRQFSNSRSEMNVSTLELGDSALYLCASRPRSGYNEQFFGPGTRLTVL.